A selection of T cell receptor beta chains follows, all from one sample in a study of cytomegalovirus exposure and HLA in healthy donors. Libraries were prepared by immunoSEQ multiplex PCR; TCRdb keeps only in-frame clonotypes and omits some of them. This table holds over 75,000 clones, over 65% found once. The sequencing sample was made of PBMCs. The receptor source for this set is an older woman in good health and CMV-seronegative. CDR3s include the opening cysteine and the closing phenylalanine or tryptophan. The D gene is left open where the match is weak. Rows give clone size only sometimes, using once, few, many, or a class for an expanded clone.

cdr3_length d_call j_call clone_size v_call cdr3_aa cdr3_nt
15 - TRBJ1-1 - TRBV27 CASRKQQGQHTEAFF TGTGCCAGCAGGAAACAACAGGGTCAGCACACTGAAGCTTTCTTT
15 - TRBJ1-6 - TRBV6-6 CASSYAGDRSSPLHF TGTGCCAGCAGTTACGCGGGGGACCGAAGTTCACCCCTCCACTTT
14 TRBD1 TRBJ2-7 - TRBV27 CASGRDRASYEQYF TGTGCCAGCGGCCGGGACAGGGCCTCCTACGAGCAGTACTTC
11 - TRBJ2-5 - TRBV7-8 CASSSQETQYF TGTGCCAGCAGCTCACAAGAGACCCAGTACTTC
13 - TRBJ2-7 - TRBV7-8 CASSEDRFYEQYF TGTGCCAGCAGCGAAGACAGGTTTTACGAGCAGTACTTC
16 TRBD1 TRBJ2-1 - TRBV18 CASSPSGTGLYNEQFF TGTGCCAGCTCACCCTCAGGGACAGGGCTCTACAATGAGCAGTTCTTC
17 TRBD1 TRBJ2-1 - TRBV5-4 CASSLGTGVSSYNEQFF TGTGCCAGCAGCTTGGGGACAGGCGTTAGCTCCTACAATGAGCAGTTCTTC
16 TRBD1 TRBJ2-1 - TRBV19 CASNPLGQGRYNEQFF TGTGCCAGTAACCCCCTGGGACAGGGGAGGTACAATGAGCAGTTCTTC
14 TRBD1 TRBJ2-5 - TRBV5-1 CASSGPGQGETQYF TGCGCCAGCAGCGGACCGGGACAGGGGGAGACCCAGTACTTC
16 - TRBJ2-2 - TRBV9 CASSVSFLASTGELFF TGTGCCAGCAGCGTGTCGTTTCTAGCGTCCACCGGGGAGCTGTTTTTT
14 TRBD1 TRBJ1-4 once TRBV7-9 CASSTDTGGEKLFF TGTGCCAGCAGCACGGACACAGGGGGTGAAAAACTGTTTTTT
15 - TRBJ2-7 few TRBV6-5 CASSYGRGGTYEQYF TGTGCCAGCAGTTACGGGCGGGGAGGAACTTACGAGCAGTACTTC
13 TRBD1 TRBJ1-1 - TRBV19 CASGTGAKTEAFF TGTGCCAGTGGCACAGGGGCGAAGACTGAAGCTTTCTTT
16 - TRBJ2-6 - TRBV4-3 CASSQGRLAGANVLTF TGCGCCAGCAGCCAGGGGAGGTTGGCTGGGGCCAACGTCCTGACTTTC
14 - TRBJ2-7 once TRBV5-1 CASSLTGLGDEQYF TGCGCCAGCAGCCTAACAGGGCTTGGGGACGAGCAGTACTTC
12 - TRBJ1-2 - TRBV28 CASSPGLYGYTF TGTGCCAGCAGTCCGGGACTCTATGGCTACACCTTC
14 TRBD1 TRBJ1-2 - TRBV2 CASTPGGRVYGYTF TGTGCCAGCACCCCAGGGGGCCGGGTCTATGGCTACACCTTC
12 - TRBJ1-2 - TRBV19 CASSIEGAGYTF TGTGCCAGTAGTATAGAGGGGGCTGGCTACACCTTC
15 - TRBJ1-2 - TRBV4-2 CASSQGTLSNYGYTF TGTGCCAGCAGCCAAGGGACACTCTCTAACTATGGCTACACCTTC
14 TRBD1 TRBJ1-2 - TRBV5-1 CASSYGQGGYGYTF TGCGCCAGCAGCTACGGACAGGGAGGCTATGGCTACACCTTC
13 - TRBJ2-3 - TRBV10-1 CASSSDISDTQYF TGCGCCAGCTCCTCGGACATTTCAGATACGCAGTATTTT
12 - TRBJ1-1 once TRBV11-2 CASSFQNTEAFF TGTGCCAGCAGCTTTCAAAACACTGAAGCTTTCTTT
17 - TRBJ1-3 - TRBV28 CASRTGGWQGILSTIYF TGTGCCAGCAGAACCGGGGGGTGGCAGGGGATTTTAAGCACCATATATTTT
16 TRBD1 TRBJ2-5 - TRBV28 CASNRNRGIAGETQYF TGTGCCAGCAACCGTAACAGGGGGATCGCGGGAGAGACCCAGTACTTC
15 TRBD2 TRBJ2-1 few TRBV10-2 CASSESLAGHNEQFF TGCGCCAGCAGTGAGAGTCTAGCGGGACACAATGAGCAGTTCTTC
13 - TRBJ1-2 - TRBV7-2 CASSLTEEVGYTF TGTGCCAGCAGCTTGACCGAGGAGGTGGGCTACACCTTC
14 - TRBJ2-5 - TRBV28 CASSLPPLQETQYF TGTGCCAGCAGTTTACCCCCCCTCCAAGAGACCCAGTACTTC
15 TRBD1 TRBJ1-6 - TRBV27 CASSSIQGANSPLHF TGTGCCAGCAGTTCAATACAGGGGGCCAATTCACCCCTCCACTTT
15 TRBD1 TRBJ1-2 - TRBV5-1 CASSSPGQGAYGYTF TGCGCCAGCAGTTCGCCGGGACAGGGGGCCTATGGCTACACCTTC
12 - TRBJ1-1 few TRBV6-6 CASMREGTEAFF TGTGCCAGCATGAGGGAAGGCACTGAAGCTTTCTTT
15 TRBD1 TRBJ1-5 - TRBV6-1 CASSERTGGGQPQHF TGTGCCAGCAGTGAACGGACAGGGGGCGGTCAGCCCCAGCATTTT
13 - TRBJ2-3 once TRBV27 CASSLGGLDTQYF TGTGCCAGCAGTTTGGGGGGGCTAGATACGCAGTATTTT
13 TRBD1 TRBJ2-7 - TRBV12-5 CASGEDRGYEQYF TGTGCTAGTGGAGAAGACAGGGGTTACGAGCAGTACTTC
11 - TRBJ1-2 few TRBV20-1 CSVPANYGYTF TGCAGTGTCCCTGCGAACTATGGCTACACCTTC
20 TRBD2 TRBJ2-1 - TRBV15 CATSGQELRTSGSSYNEQFF TGTGCCACCAGCGGACAGGAGCTTAGGACTAGCGGGAGTTCCTACAATGAGCAGTTCTTC
14 - TRBJ2-5 - TRBV27 CASSDFAVVETQYF TGTGCCAGCAGTGATTTCGCGGTGGTAGAGACCCAGTACTTC
14 TRBD2 TRBJ2-1 - TRBV7-2 CASSAGLANDEQFF TGTGCCAGCAGCGCGGGACTAGCGAACGATGAGCAGTTCTTC
14 - TRBJ1-6 - TRBV7-2 CASSVGGWNSPLHF TGTGCCAGCAGCGTTGGGGGCTGGAATTCACCCCTCCACTTT
18 TRBD2 TRBJ2-1 - TRBV4-3 CASSQDGARTSVYNEQFF TGCGCCAGCAGCCAAGATGGGGCCCGGACTAGCGTATACAATGAGCAGTTCTTC
13 - TRBJ2-5 once TRBV7-9 CASSLRGVETQYF TGTGCCAGCAGCTTACGGGGAGTGGAGACCCAGTACTTC
17 - TRBJ1-4 - TRBV4-3 CASSQDWTEVYNEKLFF TGCGCCAGCAGCCAAGATTGGACGGAGGTATATAATGAAAAACTGTTTTTT
14 TRBD1 TRBJ1-2 - TRBV4-3 CASSQEPTGHSYTF TGCGCCAGCAGCCAAGAACCGACAGGGCACAGCTACACCTTC
18 TRBD2 TRBJ2-4 - TRBV5-4 CASSLGLAGAKAKNIQYF TGTGCCAGCAGCTTGGGACTAGCGGGAGCCAAAGCCAAAAACATTCAGTACTTC
15 - TRBJ2-5 once TRBV7-2 CASSIYREVIETQYF TGTGCCAGCAGCATCTACAGGGAAGTCATCGAGACCCAGTACTTC